The text below deals with one T cell receptor beta chain. The V gene end was trimmed by 1 base and the J gene end by 10 bases; junction bases not matched to a gene: 7. Per germline, CDR1 SGHTA and CDR2 FQGTGA. The CDR3 is 14 amino acids. In the authors' methods: The assay estimated nucleated cells by amplifying reference gene primers. Libraries were prepared by immunoSEQ multiplex PCR; TCRdb keeps only in-frame clonotypes and omits some of them. From that table come the V and J calls and clone size; the DNA was used to work out D and trimming. The table includes a few hundred thousand clones, around nine tenths detected once. This specimen belongs to a study of blood T cell repertoires in COVID-19. Background on the study: Samples came from the United States, Italy and Spain, spanning acute and convalescent COVID-19. T cells, B-cell-depleted T cells, or PBMCs supplied cDNA or gDNA.

Sequencing input: peripheral blood. This clonotype was sampled from a woman aged 40 to 50 who had recovered from COVID-19. This chain links TRBV7-3 with TRBJ2-1, with 7 bases aligning to TRBD2. The CDR3 nucleotides are TGTGCCAGCAGCTTAAATGGGAGGGCCACCGAGCAGTTCTTC. Protein: CASSLNGRATEQFF. The full variable domain, completed using reference TRBV7-3 and TRBJ2-1, is GAGVSQTPSNKVTEKGKYVELRCDPISGHTALYWYRQSLGQGPEFLIYFQGTGAADDSGLPNDRFFAVRPEGSVSTLKIQRTERGDSAVYLCASSLNGRATEQFFGPGTRLTVL.